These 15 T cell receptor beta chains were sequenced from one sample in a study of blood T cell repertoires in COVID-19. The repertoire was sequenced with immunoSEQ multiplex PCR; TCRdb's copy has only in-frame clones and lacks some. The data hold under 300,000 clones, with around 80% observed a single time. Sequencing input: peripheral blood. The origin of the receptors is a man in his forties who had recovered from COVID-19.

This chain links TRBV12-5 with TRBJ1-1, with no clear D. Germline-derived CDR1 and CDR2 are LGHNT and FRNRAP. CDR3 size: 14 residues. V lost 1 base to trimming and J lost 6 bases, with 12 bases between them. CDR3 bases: TGTGCTAGTGGTTTGGGTATGGTGCGCGCTGAAGCTTTCTTT. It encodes CASGLGMVRAEAFF.

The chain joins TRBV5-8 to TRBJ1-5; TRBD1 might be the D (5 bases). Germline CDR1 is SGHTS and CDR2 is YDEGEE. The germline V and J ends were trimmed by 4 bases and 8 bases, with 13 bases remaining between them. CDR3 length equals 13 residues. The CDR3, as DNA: TGTGCCAGCAGCACCAGGGTCTTGGAGCCCCAGCATTTT. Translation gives CASSTRVLEPQHF.

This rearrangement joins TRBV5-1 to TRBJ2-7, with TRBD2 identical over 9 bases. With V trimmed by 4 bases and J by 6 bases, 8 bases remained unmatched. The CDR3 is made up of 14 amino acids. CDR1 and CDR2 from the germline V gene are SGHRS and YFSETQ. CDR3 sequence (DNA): TGCGCCAGCAGCCCCGGGACTAGCTTTCTCGAGCAGTACTTC. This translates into CASSPGTSFLEQYF.

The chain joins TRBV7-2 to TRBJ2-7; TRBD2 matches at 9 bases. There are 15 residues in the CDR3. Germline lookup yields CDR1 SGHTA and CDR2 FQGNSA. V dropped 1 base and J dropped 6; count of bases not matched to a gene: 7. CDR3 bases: TGTGCCAGCAGCTTAGGGTTAGCGGGAGCCGGCGAGCAGTACTTC. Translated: CASSLGLAGAGEQYF.

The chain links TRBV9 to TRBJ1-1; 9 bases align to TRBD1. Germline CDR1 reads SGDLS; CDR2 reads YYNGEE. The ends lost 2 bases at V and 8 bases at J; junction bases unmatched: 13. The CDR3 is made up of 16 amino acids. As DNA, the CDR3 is TGTGCCAGCAGCGTGCTCCCACCGGGACAGGGTTCCGAAGCTTTCTTT. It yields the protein CASSVLPPGQGSEAFF.

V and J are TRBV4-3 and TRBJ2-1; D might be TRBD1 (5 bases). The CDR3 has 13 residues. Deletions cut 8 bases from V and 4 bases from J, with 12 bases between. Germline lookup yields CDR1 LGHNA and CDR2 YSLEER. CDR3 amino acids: CASGLGPYNEQFF. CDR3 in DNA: TGCGCCAGCGGCCTGGGGCCTTACAATGAGCAGTTCTTC.

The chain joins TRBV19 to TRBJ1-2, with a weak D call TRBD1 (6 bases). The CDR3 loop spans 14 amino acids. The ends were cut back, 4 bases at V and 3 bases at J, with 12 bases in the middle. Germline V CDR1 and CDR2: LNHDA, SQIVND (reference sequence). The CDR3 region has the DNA TGTGCCAGTAGTACGGGGACAAGGGACTATGGCTACACCTTC. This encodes CASSTGTRDYGYTF.

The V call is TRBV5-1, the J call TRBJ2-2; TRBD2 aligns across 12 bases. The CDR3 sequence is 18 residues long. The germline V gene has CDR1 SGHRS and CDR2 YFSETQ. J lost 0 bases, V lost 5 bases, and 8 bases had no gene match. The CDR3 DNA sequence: TGCGCCAGCAGATTATCTAGCGGGAGGGTGGCGAACACCGGGGAGCTGTTTTTT. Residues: CASRLSSGRVANTGELFF.

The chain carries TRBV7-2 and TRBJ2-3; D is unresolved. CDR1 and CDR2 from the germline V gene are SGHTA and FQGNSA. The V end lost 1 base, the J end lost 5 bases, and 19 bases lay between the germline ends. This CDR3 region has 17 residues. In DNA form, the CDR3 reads TGTGCCAGCAGCTTAGGGCTCCCCCGCCGCCAGGAAGATACGCAGTATTTT. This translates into CASSLGLPRRQEDTQYF.

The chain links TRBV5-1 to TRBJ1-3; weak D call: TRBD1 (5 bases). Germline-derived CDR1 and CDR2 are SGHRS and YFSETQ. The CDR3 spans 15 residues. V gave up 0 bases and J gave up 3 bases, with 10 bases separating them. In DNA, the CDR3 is TGCGCCAGCAGCTTGGTTTCGGGGGTTGGAAACACCATATATTTT. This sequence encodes CASSLVSGVGNTIYF. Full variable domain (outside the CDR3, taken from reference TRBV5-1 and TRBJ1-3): KAGVTQTPRYLIKTRGQQVTLSCSPISGHRSVSWYQQTPGQGLQFLFEYFSETQRNKGNFPGRFSGRQFSNSRSEMNVSTLELGDSALYLCASSLVSGVGNTIYFGEGSWLTVV.

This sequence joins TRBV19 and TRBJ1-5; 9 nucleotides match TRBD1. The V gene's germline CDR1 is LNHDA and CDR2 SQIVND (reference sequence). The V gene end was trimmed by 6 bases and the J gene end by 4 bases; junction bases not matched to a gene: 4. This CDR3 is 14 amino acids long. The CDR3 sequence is CASSSGTGNQPQHF. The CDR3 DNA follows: TGTGCCAGTAGCTCCGGGACAGGGAATCAGCCCCAGCATTTT. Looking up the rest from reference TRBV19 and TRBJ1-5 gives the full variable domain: DGGITQSPKYLFRKEGQNVTLSCEQNLNHDAMYWYRQDPGQGLRLIYYSQIVNDFQKGDIAEGYSVSREKKESFPLTVTSAQKNPTAFYLCASSSGTGNQPQHFGDGTRLSIL.

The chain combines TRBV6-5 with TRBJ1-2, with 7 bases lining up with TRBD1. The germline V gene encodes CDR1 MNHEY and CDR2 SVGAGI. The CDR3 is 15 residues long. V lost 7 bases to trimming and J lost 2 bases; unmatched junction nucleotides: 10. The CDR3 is CASTKTRDRNYGYTF. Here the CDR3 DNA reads TGTGCCAGCACCAAGACCCGGGACAGAAACTATGGCTACACCTTC.

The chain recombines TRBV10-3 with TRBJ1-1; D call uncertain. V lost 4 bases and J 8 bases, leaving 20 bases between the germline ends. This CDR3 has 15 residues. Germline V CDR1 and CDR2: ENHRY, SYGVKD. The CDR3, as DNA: TGTGCCATCAGTGGGAGTAGGAATACCCGACGCGAAGCTTTCTTT. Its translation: CAISGSRNTRREAFF.

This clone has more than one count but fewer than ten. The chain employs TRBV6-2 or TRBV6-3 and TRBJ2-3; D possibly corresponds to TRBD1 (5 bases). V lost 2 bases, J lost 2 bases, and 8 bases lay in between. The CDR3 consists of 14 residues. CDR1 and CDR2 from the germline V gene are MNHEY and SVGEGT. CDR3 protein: CASSYGADTDTQYF. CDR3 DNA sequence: TGTGCCAGCAGTTACGGGGCGGACACAGATACGCAGTATTTT.

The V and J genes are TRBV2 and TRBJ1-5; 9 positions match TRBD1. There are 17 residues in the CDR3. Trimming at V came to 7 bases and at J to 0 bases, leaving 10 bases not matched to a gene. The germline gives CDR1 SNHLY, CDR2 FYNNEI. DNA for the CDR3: TGTGCCAGCAAACGGACAGGGGACCCCTATAGCAATCAGCCCCAGCATTTT. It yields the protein CASKRTGDPYSNQPQHF.